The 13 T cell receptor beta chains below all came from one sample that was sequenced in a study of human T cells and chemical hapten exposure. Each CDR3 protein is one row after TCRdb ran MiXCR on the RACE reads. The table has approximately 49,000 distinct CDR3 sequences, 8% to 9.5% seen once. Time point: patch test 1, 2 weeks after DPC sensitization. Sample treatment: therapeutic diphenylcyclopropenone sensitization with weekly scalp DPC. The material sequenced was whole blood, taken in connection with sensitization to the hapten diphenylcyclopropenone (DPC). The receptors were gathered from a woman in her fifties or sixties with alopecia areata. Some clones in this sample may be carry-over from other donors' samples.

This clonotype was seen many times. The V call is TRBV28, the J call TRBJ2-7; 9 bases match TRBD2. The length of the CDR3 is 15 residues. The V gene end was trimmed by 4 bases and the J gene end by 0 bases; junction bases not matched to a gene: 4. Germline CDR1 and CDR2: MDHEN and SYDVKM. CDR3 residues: CASSSLTSGSYEQYF. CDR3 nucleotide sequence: TGTGCCAGCAGTTCCTTGACTAGCGGCTCCTACGAGCAGTACTTC.

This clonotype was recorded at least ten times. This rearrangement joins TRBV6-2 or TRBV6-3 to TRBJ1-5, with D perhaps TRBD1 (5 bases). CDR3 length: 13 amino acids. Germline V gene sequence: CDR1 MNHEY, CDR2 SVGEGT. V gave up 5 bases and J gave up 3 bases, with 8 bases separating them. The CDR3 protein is CASSTDNNQPQHF. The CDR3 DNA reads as TGTGCCAGCAGTACGGACAACAATCAGCCCCAGCATTTT.

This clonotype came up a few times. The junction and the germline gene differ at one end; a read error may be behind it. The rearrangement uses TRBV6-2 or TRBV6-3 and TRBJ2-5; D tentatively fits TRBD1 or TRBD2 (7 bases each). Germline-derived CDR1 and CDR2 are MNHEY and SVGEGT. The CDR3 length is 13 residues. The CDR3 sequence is CGSRGDSEETQYF. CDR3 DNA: TGTGGCAGCCGGGGGGACAGCGAAGAGACCCAGTACTTC.

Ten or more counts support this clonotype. The CDR3 DNA is TGTGCCAGCAGCCCACAGCTCGCGAGTAGCTCCTACAATGAGCAGTTCTTC. It yields the protein CASSPQLASSSYNEQFF. This chain uses TRBV3-1 with TRBJ2-1; no clear D gene. The germline gives CDR1 LGHDT, CDR2 YNNKEL (reference sequence). This CDR3 has 17 amino acids. V was trimmed by 4 bases and J by 0 bases, leaving 16 bases between them.

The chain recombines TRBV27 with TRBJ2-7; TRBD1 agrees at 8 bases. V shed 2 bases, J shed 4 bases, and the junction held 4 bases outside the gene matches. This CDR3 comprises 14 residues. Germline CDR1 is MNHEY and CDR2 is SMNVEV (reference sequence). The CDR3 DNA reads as TGTGCCAGCAGTTTAAGACAGGGGAGGTACGAGCAGTACTTC. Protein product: CASSLRQGRYEQYF.

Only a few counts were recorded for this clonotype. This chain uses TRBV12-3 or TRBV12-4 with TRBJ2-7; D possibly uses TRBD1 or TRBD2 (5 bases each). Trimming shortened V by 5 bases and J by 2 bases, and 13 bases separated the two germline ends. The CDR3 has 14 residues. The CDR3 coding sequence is TGTGCCAGCAGTCTACATCGGGACGCCTACGAGCAGTACTTC. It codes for CASSLHRDAYEQYF.

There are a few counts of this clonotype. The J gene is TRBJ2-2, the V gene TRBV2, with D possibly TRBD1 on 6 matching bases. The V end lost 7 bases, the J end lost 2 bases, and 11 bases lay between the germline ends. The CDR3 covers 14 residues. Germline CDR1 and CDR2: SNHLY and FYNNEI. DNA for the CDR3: TGTGCCAGCAAAAGGGGACAAAACACCGGGGAGCTGTTTTTT. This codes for CASKRGQNTGELFF.

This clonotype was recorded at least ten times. CDR3 sequence: CASSLTGGDTDTQYF. CDR3 nucleotide sequence: TGTGCCAGCAGCTTGACAGGGGGCGACACAGATACGCAGTATTTT. V is TRBV7-9 and J is TRBJ2-3; 10 positions match TRBD1. V shed 3 bases, J shed 2 bases, and the junction held 2 bases outside the gene matches. Germline V gives CDR1 SEHNR, CDR2 FQNEAQ (reference sequence). This CDR3 region has 15 residues. The entire variable domain, with the rest obtained from reference TRBV7-9 and TRBJ2-3, is as follows: DTGVSQNPRHKITKRGQNVTFRCDPISEHNRLYWYRQTLGQGPEFLTYFQNEAQLEKSRLLSDRFSAERPKGSFSTLEIQRTEQGDSAMYLCASSLTGGDTDTQYFGPGTRLTVL.

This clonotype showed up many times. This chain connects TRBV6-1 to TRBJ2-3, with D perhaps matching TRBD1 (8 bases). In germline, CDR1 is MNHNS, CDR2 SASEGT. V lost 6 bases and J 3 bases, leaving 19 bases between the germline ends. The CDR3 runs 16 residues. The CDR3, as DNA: TGTGCCAGCAGCTCGTACAGGGGGGGTTTTACAGATACGCAGTATTTT. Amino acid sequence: CASSSYRGGFTDTQYF.

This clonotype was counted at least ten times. The CDR3 bases are TGCGCCAGCAGCCAAGACCCCTATCGGACCGGGGGGAATGAGCAGTTCTTC. It is translated as CASSQDPYRTGGNEQFF. The genes are TRBV4-3 and TRBJ2-1, with TRBD2 matching 7 bases. The trim removed 0 bases at V and 7 bases at J, leaving 12 bases unmatched. Germline CDR1 reads LGHNA; CDR2 reads YSLEER. The CDR3 covers 17 residues.

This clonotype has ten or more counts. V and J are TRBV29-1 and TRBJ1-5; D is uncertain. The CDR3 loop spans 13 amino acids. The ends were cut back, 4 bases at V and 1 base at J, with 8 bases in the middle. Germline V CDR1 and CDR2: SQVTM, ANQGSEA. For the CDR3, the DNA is TGCAGCGTTGGGGCCGGGAGCAATCAGCCCCAGCATTTT. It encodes CSVGAGSNQPQHF.

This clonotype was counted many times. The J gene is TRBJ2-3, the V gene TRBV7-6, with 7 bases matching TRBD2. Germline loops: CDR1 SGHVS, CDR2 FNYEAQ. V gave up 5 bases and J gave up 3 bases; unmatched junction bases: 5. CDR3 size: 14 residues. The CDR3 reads CASSPTSRTDTQYF. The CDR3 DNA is TGTGCCAGCAGCCCGACTAGCCGAACAGATACGCAGTATTTT.

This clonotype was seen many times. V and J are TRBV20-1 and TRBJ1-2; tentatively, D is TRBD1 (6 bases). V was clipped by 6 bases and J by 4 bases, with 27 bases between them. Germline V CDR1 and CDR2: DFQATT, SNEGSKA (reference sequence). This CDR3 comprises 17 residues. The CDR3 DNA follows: TGCAGTGCAACAAAAAAGGAACGGGACAATTCCTCCTATGGCTACACCTTC. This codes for CSATKKERDNSSYGYTF.